The TCR beta chain under discussion was sequenced for a study of blood T cell repertoires in COVID-19. Study-wide background: Italy, Spain and the United States were the sources of the convalescent and acute COVID-19 samples. PBMCs, B-cell-depleted T cells, or T cells were the source of the cDNA or gDNA that made up the material.

V shed 3 bases and J 7 bases; nucleotides not matched to a gene: 5. The germline CDR1 and CDR2 sequences are SGHDT and YYEEEE. CDR3 size: 14 residues. Original analysis: How many nucleated cells were present was estimated from reference gene primer amplification. The assay was immunoSEQ multiplex PCR, and TCRdb's table has in-frame clones only and misses some. V, J and clone size derive from that table, while D and trimming were established from the DNA sequence. The sample shows about 260,000 clones, about 89% of them seen only once. This clonotype was obtained from a middle-aged woman who had recovered from COVID-19. Input material: peripheral blood. J is TRBJ2-2 and V is TRBV5-6; 8 nucleotides align to TRBD1. CDR3 in amino acids: CASSSQGAGGELFF. The CDR3 DNA reads as TGTGCCAGCAGCTCCCAGGGGGCGGGCGGGGAGCTGTTTTTT.